The 5 T cell receptor beta chains listed next were all sequenced from one sample in a study of blood T cell repertoires in COVID-19. Method: immunoSEQ multiplex PCR; TCRdb's copy keeps in-frame clones and lacks some. The table shows some 120,000 clones, with more than 70% occurring only once. Source material: peripheral blood. Receptors were obtained from a man between 60 and 75 years old with acute or convalescent COVID-19.

V and J are TRBV18 and TRBJ2-3; 9 nucleotides line up with TRBD1. This CDR3 has 13 residues. With 7 bases clipped from V and 2 bases from J, the junction kept 1 base outside the gene matches. Per germline, CDR1 KGHSH and CDR2 LQKENI. CDR3 amino acids: CASLQGATDTQYF. The CDR3 coding sequence is TGTGCCAGCTTACAGGGGGCCACAGATACGCAGTATTTT. Variable domain in full (rest from reference TRBV18 and TRBJ2-3): NAGVMQNPRHLVRRRGQEARLRCSPMKGHSHVYWYRQLPEEGLKFMVYLQKENIIDESGMPKERFSAEFPKEGPSILRIQQVVRGDSAAYFCASLQGATDTQYFGPGTRLTVL.

Of note for this clone: The CDR3 end shows no conserved phenylalanine or tryptophan, and so a read error is likely. The DNA is omitted, as the CDR3 cannot be located on it reliably, and the CDR3 follows TCRdb's listing. The chain is built from TRBV6-4 and TRBJ2-7; the listed D gene, TRBD2, was not tested against the DNA. Germline loops: CDR1 MRHNA, CDR2 SNTAGT. The CDR3 adds up to 11 amino acids, both ends counted. CDR3 protein: CASSDGTRRCR.

This clone showed up just a few times. The chain links TRBV7-9 to TRBJ2-1, with 9 bases that match TRBD2. This CDR3 spans 16 amino acids. Germline CDR1 reads SEHNR; CDR2 reads FQNEAQ (reference sequence). The V gene end was trimmed by 5 bases and the J gene end by 7 bases; junction bases not matched to a gene: 12. CDR3 bases: TGTGCCAGCAGCCCCTGGACTAGCGCTGAATCAAATGAGCAGTTCTTC. Its protein is CASSPWTSAESNEQFF.

The rearrangement uses TRBV19 and TRBJ2-2; TRBD1 matches 12 bases. V was clipped by 5 bases and J by 7 bases; unmatched bases: 8. Per germline, CDR1 LNHDA and CDR2 SQIVND (reference sequence). The CDR3 totals 16 residues. CDR3 sequence (DNA): TGTGCCAGTAGTCCGGGACAGGGGGCCGCGGACGGGGAGCTGTTTTTT. It codes for CASSPGQGAADGELFF.

This clone was found once. This chain connects TRBV27 to TRBJ2-7; TRBD2 matches at 10 bases. Trimming cost V 3 bases and J 5 bases; bases outside gene matches: 13. The germline CDR1 and CDR2 sequences are MNHEY and SMNVEV (reference sequence). The length of the CDR3 is 17 residues. CDR3 bases: TGTGCCAGCAGTTTCTCACCTCCCTCTAGCGGGAGAGACGAGCAGTACTTC. It is translated as CASSFSPPSSGRDEQYF.